This TCR beta chain comes out of a study of T cells after yellow fever vaccination. Study outcomes and limitations: Reappearing after the booster were most of the clones from primary vaccination (less than 98% CD4, approximately 88% CD8). When the response was secondary, it was weaker but reached its peak faster, day 5 versus 15. Sorted repertoires could include abundant contaminating clonotypes from bulk cells. Overlap between CD4 and CD8 compartments was detected for a small share of clonotypes.

One entry per CDR3 protein, called by TCRdb with MiXCR from the 5' RACE reads. The sample holds about 300,000 distinct CDR3 sequences, 8.5% to 10% seen once. This clonotype occurred many times. The antigen remains undetermined. This CDR3 is 17 amino acids long. CDR1 SGHTA and CDR2 FQGNSA come from the germline V gene. V shed 0 bases and J 1 base; nucleotides not matched to a gene: 8. The gene calls are TRBV7-2 and TRBJ1-1; the match to TRBD1 covers 7 bases. The sample here was CD4+ T cells sorted from PBMCs, taken 5 days after the yellow fever booster vaccination. This TCR was recovered from a man aged 18 to 29 who received the YFV17D yellow fever vaccine. The CDR3 loop reads CASSLAGQGGENTEAFF. The CDR3 bases are TGTGCCAGCAGCTTAGCCGGCCAGGGGGGTGAGAACACTGAAGCTTTCTTT. The whole variable domain, filled in from reference TRBV7-2 and TRBJ1-1, reads GAGVSQSPSNKVTEKGKDVELRCDPISGHTALYWYRQSLGQGLEFLIYFQGNSAPDKSGLPSDRFSAERTGGSVSTLTIQRTQQEDSAVYLCASSLAGQGGENTEAFFGQGTRLTVV.